This TCR beta chain is drawn from a study of patients and donors after allogeneic stem cell transplantation (TCRdb year 2020). The library was built by means of RT-PCR. TCRdb shows the sequencer as NextSeq 550. TCRdb trimmed the raw reads at Q25, called clones with MiXCR and kept productive beta chains. Under each unique CDR3 protein, matching rows form one entry showing the most common genes and DNA. The sample table holds 410,000 or so distinct CDR3 sequences, of which more than 15% were seen once. The top ten constitute 6% to 8% of the sample. Relative to germline, V is 4 bases shorter and J is 4 bases shorter, with 12 bases between their ends. Measured from the cysteine to the phenylalanine, the CDR3 is 14 residues long. Only the CDR3 portion is preserved as DNA: 42 bases, with reading frame beginning at the first base. CDR1 SGHRS and CDR2 YFSETQ are derived from the germline V gene. The table lists this clonotype with a few counts. Its antigen specificity is not known. No base qualities exist here, and no much larger clone lies one base off it.

The sequence came from a human donor who was either an allogeneic HSCT recipient or a stem cell or donor lymphocyte infusion donor (not recorded which). It is not recorded whose cells these are; they may come from a transplant donor. Rearrangement joined TRBV5-1 to TRBJ2-4; the D segment could be TRBD2, given 6 matching bases. The sequenced sample consisted of blood, either unsorted or a sorted T cell fraction (not recorded which). The CDR3 here reads CASSTGDQKNIQYF. The DNA sequence follows: TGCGCCAGCAGCACGGGGGACCAGAAAAACATTCAGTACTTC.